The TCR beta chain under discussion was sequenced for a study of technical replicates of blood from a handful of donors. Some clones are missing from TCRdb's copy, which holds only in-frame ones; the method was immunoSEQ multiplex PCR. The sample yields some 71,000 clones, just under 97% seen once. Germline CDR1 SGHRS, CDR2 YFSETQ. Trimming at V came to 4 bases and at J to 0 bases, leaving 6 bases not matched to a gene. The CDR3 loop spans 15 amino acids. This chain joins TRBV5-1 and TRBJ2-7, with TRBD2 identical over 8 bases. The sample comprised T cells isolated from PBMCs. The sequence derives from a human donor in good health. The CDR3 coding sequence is TGCGCCAGCAGCAAACTAGCGGACAGCTCCTACGAGCAGTACTTC. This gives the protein CASSKLADSSYEQYF.